This T cell receptor beta chain was profiled in a study of T cell repertoires in cytomegalovirus infection. Study background: Recently identified HLA-C-restricted CMV epitopes were used, and well-studied HLA-B-restricted CMV epitopes were used as well. Through public TCR beta signatures, both CMV infection and matching HLA type were indicated.

Germline V gene lookup returns CDR1 MDHEN and CDR2 SYDVKM. The CDR3 has 15 amino acids. V gave up 6 bases and J gave up 1 base, with 12 bases separating them. Notes on this clonotype: Antigen specificity is unknown.

TCRdb re-called the reads through MiXCR, storing one row per CDR3 protein. The sample yields approximately 110,000 distinct CDR3 sequences, 42% seen once. The study's findings and limits: People with CMV and the relevant HLA were identified by cumulative public TCR beta family frequency. HLA-C-restricted CMV-specific TCR beta clonotypes were dominant in the ex vivo response.

This specimen consisted of CD8+ T cells from cultured PBMCs, obtained from culture after CMV antigen stimulation. The rearrangement joins TRBV28 to TRBJ2-2, with D tentatively TRBD1 (5 bases). The source of this sequence is a human donor in good health (CMV status not recorded). Some clones in this sample may be carry-over from other donors' samples. CDR3 DNA: TGTGCCAGCAGCGATGACACAGGGAACACCGGGGAGCTGTTTTTT. Its translation is CASSDDTGNTGELFF.